The present TCR beta chain was sequenced within a study of blood T cells in healthy people across ages. The study's findings and limits: Observed TCR beta diversity showed a strong correlation with the percentage of naive T cells as measured by flow cytometry. Among long-lived donors, naive CD4+ cells were more numerous and diversity higher than in aged donors.

The germline V gene encodes CDR1 LGHDT and CDR2 YNNKEL (reference sequence). The V and J ends lost 4 bases and 8 bases, in that order; junction bases with no gene match: 8. This CDR3 comprises 14 residues. Extraction of total RNA produced a minimum of 5 micrograms from each sample. A second PCR of 7 to 11 cycles used a sample-barcoded 5' primer and a J-beta primer mix. Each cDNA molecule, via a template-switch adaptor with 12 random nucleotides, was tagged. Each CDR3 protein is one row after TCRdb ran MiXCR on the 5' RACE reads. Of about 810,000 distinct CDR3 sequences in the sample, around 36% were seen once. Regarding this clonotype: The antigen is not known.

This TCR was recovered from a man between 18 and 35 years old in good health. Sequencing was done on a sample of blood. J is TRBJ1-2 and V is TRBV3-1; 9 bases line up with TRBD1. The CDR3 DNA follows: TGTGCCAGCAGCCCGACTTACAGGGGGCCCGGCTACACCTTC. Translated: CASSPTYRGPGYTF.